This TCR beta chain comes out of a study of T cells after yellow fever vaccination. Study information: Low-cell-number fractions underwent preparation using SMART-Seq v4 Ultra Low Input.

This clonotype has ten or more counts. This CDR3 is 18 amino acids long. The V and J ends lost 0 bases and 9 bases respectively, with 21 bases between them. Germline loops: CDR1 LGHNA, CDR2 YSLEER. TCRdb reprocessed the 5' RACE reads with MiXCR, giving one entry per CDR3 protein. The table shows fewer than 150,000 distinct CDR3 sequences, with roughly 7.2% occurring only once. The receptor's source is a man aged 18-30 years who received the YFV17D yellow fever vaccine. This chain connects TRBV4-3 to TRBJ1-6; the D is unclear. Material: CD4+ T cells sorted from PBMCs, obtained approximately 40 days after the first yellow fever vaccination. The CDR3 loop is CASSQEAVLPPRLSPLHF. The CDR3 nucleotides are TGCGCCAGCAGCCAAGAAGCGGTTCTGCCTCCTAGGCTTTCACCCCTCCACTTT.